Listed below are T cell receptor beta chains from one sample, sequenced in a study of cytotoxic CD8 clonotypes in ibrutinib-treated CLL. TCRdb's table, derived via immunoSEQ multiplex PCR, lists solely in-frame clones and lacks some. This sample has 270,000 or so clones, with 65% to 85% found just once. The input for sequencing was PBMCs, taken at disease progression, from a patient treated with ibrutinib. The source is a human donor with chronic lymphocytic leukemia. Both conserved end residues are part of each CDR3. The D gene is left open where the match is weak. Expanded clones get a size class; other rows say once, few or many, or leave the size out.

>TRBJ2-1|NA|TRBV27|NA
CASSARDFLSYNEQFF
TGTGCCAGCAGCGCCAGGGACTTTCTCTCCTACAATGAGCAGTTCTTC
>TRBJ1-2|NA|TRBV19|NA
CASMVPRRGPYYGYTF
TGTGCCAGTATGGTCCCGAGGAGGGGACCGTACTATGGCTACACCTTC
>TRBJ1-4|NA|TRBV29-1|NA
CSVDWGTTNEKLFF
TGCAGCGTTGACTGGGGAACAACTAATGAAAAACTGTTTTTT
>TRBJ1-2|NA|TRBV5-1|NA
CASSLVDAVTYGYTF
TGCGCCAGCAGCTTAGTCGACGCAGTAACCTATGGCTACACCTTC
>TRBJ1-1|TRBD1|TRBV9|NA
CASSAAGTGIGNTEAFF
TGTGCCAGCAGCGCCGCCGGGACAGGGATAGGGAACACTGAAGCTTTCTTT
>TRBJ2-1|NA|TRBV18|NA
CASSPPNQGFSYNEQFF
TGTGCCAGCTCACCACCGAATCAGGGGTTCTCCTACAATGAGCAGTTCTTC
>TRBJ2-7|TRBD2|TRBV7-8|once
CASSKRLATSYEQYF
TGTGCCAGCAGCAAGAGACTAGCGACATCCTACGAGCAGTACTTC
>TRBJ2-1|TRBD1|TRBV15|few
CATSRAGQGARGEQFF
TGTGCCACCAGCAGGGCGGGCCAGGGGGCGCGTGGTGAGCAGTTCTTC
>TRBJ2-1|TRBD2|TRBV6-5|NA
CASSYLAGGNNEQFF
TGTGCCAGCAGTTACCTAGCGGGAGGTAACAATGAGCAGTTCTTC
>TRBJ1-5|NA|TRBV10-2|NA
CASSESGPNQPQHF
TGCGCCAGCAGTGAGTCAGGGCCCAATCAGCCCCAGCATTTT
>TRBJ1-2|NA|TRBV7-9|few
CASSLEARGSYGYTF
TGTGCCAGCAGCTTAGAGGCCAGGGGAAGCTATGGCTACACCTTC
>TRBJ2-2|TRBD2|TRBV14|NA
CASSDTGTSGFTGELFF
TGTGCCAGCAGCGATACCGGGACTAGCGGATTCACCGGGGAGCTGTTTTTT
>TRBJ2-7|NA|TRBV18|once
CASSYRDGYEQYF
TGTGCCAGCTCCTACCGGGACGGCTACGAGCAGTACTTC
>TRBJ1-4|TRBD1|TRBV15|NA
CATMYGQGGTTNEKLFF
TGTGCCACCATGTACGGACAGGGGGGGACCACTAATGAAAAACTGTTTTTT
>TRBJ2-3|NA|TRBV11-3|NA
CASSPSGTDTQYF
TGTGCCAGCAGTCCTAGCGGCACAGATACGCAGTATTTT
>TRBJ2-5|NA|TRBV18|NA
CASSPPGYQETQYF
TGTGCCAGCTCACCTCCAGGGTACCAAGAGACCCAGTACTTC
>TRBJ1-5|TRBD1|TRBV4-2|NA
CASSPSTGTGQDQPQHF
TGTGCCAGCAGCCCAAGCACCGGGACAGGGCAGGATCAGCCCCAGCATTTT
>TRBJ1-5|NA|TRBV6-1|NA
CASSDRWSNQPQHF
TGTGCCAGTTCGGACAGATGGAGCAATCAGCCCCAGCATTTT
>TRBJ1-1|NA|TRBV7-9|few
CASSLGREGAFF
TGTGCCAGCAGCTTAGGAAGGGAGGGTGCTTTCTTT
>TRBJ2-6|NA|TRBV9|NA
CASSGTGGTGSSGANVLTF
TGTGCCAGCAGCGGTACCGGGGGGACAGGTTCCTCTGGGGCCAACGTCCTGACTTTC
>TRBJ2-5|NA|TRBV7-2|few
CASSSITRETQYF
TGTGCCAGCAGCTCGATAACCCGAGAGACCCAGTACTTC
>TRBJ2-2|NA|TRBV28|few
CASTDGTPAGRELFF
TGTGCCAGCACCGATGGGACGCCCGCGGGTAGGGAGCTGTTTTTT
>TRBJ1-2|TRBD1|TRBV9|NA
CASSGPRQGYGYTF
TGTGCCAGCAGCGGCCCCCGACAGGGCTATGGCTACACCTTC
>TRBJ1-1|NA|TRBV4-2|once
CASSHFIQGEAFF
TGTGCCAGCAGCCACTTTATACAGGGAGAAGCTTTCTTT
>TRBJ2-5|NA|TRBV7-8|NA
CASSLESSETQYF
TGTGCCAGCAGCTTAGAAAGCTCGGAGACCCAGTACTTC
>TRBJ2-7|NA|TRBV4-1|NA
CASSQVGSLPYEQYF
TGCGCCAGCAGCCAAGTAGGGTCTCTCCCCTACGAGCAGTACTTC
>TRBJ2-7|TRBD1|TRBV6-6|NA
CASSYPWTGGFYEQYF
TGTGCCAGCAGTTACCCCTGGACAGGGGGCTTCTACGAGCAGTACTTC
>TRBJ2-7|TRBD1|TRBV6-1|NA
CASSEDRGFYEQYF
TGTGCCAGCAGCGAGGACAGGGGCTTCTACGAGCAGTACTTC
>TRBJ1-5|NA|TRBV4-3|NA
CASSQDPWTPGYNQPQHF
TGCGCCAGCAGCCAAGATCCCTGGACCCCGGGGTACAATCAGCCCCAGCATTTT
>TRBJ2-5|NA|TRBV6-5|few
CASSKTSLTQYF
TGTGCCAGCAGTAAGACCTCCCTTACCCAGTACTTC
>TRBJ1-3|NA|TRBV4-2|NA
CASSQGAPGASGNTIYF
TGTGCCAGCAGCCAAGGGGCCCCCGGGGCCTCTGGAAACACCATATATTTT
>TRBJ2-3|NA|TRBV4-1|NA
CASSQDPRRGDTQYF
TGCGCCAGCAGCCAAGATCCCCGTCGCGGAGATACGCAGTATTTT
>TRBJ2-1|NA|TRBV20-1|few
CSARVGFEQFF
TGCAGTGCTAGAGTGGGGTTTGAGCAGTTCTTC
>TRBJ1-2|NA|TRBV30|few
CAWSHERPGQYNYGYTF
TGTGCCTGGAGTCATGAGCGCCCAGGACAGTATAACTATGGCTACACCTTC
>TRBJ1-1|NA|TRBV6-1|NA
CASRTRALDTEAFF
TGTGCCAGCAGGACAAGGGCGTTGGACACTGAAGCTTTCTTT
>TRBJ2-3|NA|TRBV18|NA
CASSPTDRKKSTDTQYF
TGTGCCAGCTCACCTACGGACAGAAAGAAGAGCACAGATACGCAGTATTTT
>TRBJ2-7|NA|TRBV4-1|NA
CASSLAPGSYYEQYF
TGCGCCAGCAGCCTGGCCCCTGGCAGTTACTACGAGCAGTACTTC
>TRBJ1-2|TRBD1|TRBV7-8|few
CASSSRTDRNYGYTF
TGTGCCAGCAGCTCCCGGACGGACAGGAACTATGGCTACACCTTC
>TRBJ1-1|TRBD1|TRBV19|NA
CASIDRGFPTEAFF
TGTGCCAGCATCGACAGGGGTTTCCCCACTGAAGCTTTCTTT
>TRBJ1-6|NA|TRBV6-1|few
CASSEAGFGSPLHF
TGTGCCAGCAGTGAAGCCGGGTTCGGATCACCCCTCCACTTT
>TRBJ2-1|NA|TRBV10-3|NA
CAISVKGNEQFF
TGTGCCATCAGTGTAAAGGGCAATGAGCAGTTCTTC
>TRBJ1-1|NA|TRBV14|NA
CASSRPGARTEAFF
TGTGCCAGCAGCCGTCCGGGGGCACGGACTGAAGCTTTCTTT
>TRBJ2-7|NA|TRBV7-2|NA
CASSPHVGGAVRTYEQYF
TGTGCCAGTTCTCCCCATGTGGGAGGCGCGGTAAGGACATACGAGCAGTACTTC
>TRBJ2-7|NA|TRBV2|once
CASSDRGSNSYEQYF
TGTGCCAGCAGTGATAGGGGATCCAACTCCTACGAGCAGTACTTC
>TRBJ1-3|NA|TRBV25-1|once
CASGVASGNTIYF
TGTGCCAGTGGCGTGGCCTCTGGAAACACCATATATTTT
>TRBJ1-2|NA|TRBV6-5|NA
CASSTLGGGRHGYTF
TGTGCCAGCAGTACACTAGGGGGAGGGCGGCATGGCTACACCTTC
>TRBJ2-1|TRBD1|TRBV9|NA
CASSVNPGDRLSYNEQFF
TGTGCCAGCAGCGTAAATCCTGGGGACAGACTTTCGTACAATGAGCAGTTCTTC